The 10 T cell receptor beta chains given below trace back to one sample, sequenced in a study of T cells after yellow fever vaccination. TCRdb re-derived calls from the 5' RACE reads in MiXCR, one entry per CDR3 protein. This table has about 240,000 distinct CDR3 sequences, about 7% appearing once. The source was CD4+ T cells sorted from PBMCs, collected 15 days after the yellow fever booster vaccination. These receptors originate from a man aged 25-45 years who received the YFV17D yellow fever vaccine.

The sample holds a few counts of this clonotype. The chain combines TRBV20-1 with TRBJ2-3; 9 bases are shared with TRBD2. The CDR3 is 16 residues long. V lost 1 base and J lost 3; bases outside the gene matches: 8. Germline V CDR1 and CDR2: DFQATT, SNEGSKA (reference sequence). The DNA for the CDR3 is TGCAGTGCTAGAGTAGGCGCTAGCGGGACAACAGATACGCAGTATTTT. Its protein is CSARVGASGTTDTQYF.

The genes are TRBV20-1 and TRBJ2-7; 8 bases line up with TRBD2. The CDR3 loop spans 20 amino acids. CDR1 is DFQATT and CDR2 is SNEGSKA in the germline V gene (reference sequence). The V gene end was trimmed by 0 bases and the J gene end by 3 bases; junction bases not matched to a gene: 22. The CDR3 sequence: CSARDALSPLAGATYYEQYF. For the CDR3, the DNA is TGCAGTGCTAGAGATGCCCTTAGTCCCCTAGCGGGCGCCACCTACTACGAGCAGTACTTC.

This clonotype was found a few times. The chain employs TRBV5-6 and TRBJ2-1; possible D gene TRBD1, 6 bases. Per germline, CDR1 SGHDT and CDR2 YYEEEE. V lost 4 bases, J lost 6 bases, and 20 bases lay in between. This CDR3 has 16 residues. CDR3 in amino acids: CASSPQRTGRRNEQFF. The CDR3 bases are TGTGCCAGCAGCCCGCAGCGAACAGGGCGGCGCAATGAGCAGTTCTTC. Looking up the rest from reference TRBV5-6 and TRBJ2-1 gives the full variable domain: DAGVTQSPTHLIKTRGQQVTLRCSPKSGHDTVSWYQQALGQGPQFIFQYYEEEERQRGNFPDRFSGHQFPNYSSELNVNALLLGDSALYLCASSPQRTGRRNEQFFGPGTRLTVL.

In its sample, this clonotype was seen a few times. V usage is TRBV7-2 and J usage is TRBJ2-7; D is unclear. Germline V CDR1 and CDR2: SGHTA, FQGNSA. The CDR3 runs 12 residues. V lost 5 bases to trimming and J lost 5 bases, with 10 bases between them. CDR3 sequence: CASSRQAHEQYF. DNA for the CDR3: TGTGCCAGCAGCAGGCAGGCCCACGAGCAGTACTTC.

The rearrangement joins TRBV5-1 to TRBJ2-1; 8 positions agree with TRBD2. Per germline, CDR1 SGHRS and CDR2 YFSETQ. The CDR3 contains 15 residues. Trimming removed 0 bases from V and 5 bases from J; junction bases left unmatched: 4. The CDR3 DNA sequence: TGCGCCAGCAGCTTGGAGGGACTAGGCGACAATGAGCAGTTCTTC. Its protein product is CASSLEGLGDNEQFF.

This clonotype was counted only a few times. The chain recombines TRBV7-2 with TRBJ2-4; 9 bases match TRBD1. Germline V CDR1 and CDR2: SGHTA, FQGNSA. Trimming at V came to 4 bases and at J to 5 bases, leaving 3 bases not matched to a gene. This CDR3 has 14 residues. CDR3 protein: CASSSDRGQNIQYF. The CDR3 coding sequence is TGTGCCAGCAGCTCGGACAGGGGTCAAAACATTCAGTACTTC. Supplemented by reference TRBV7-2 and TRBJ2-4, the full variable domain reads GAGVSQSPSNKVTEKGKDVELRCDPISGHTALYWYRQSLGQGLEFLIYFQGNSAPDKSGLPSDRFSAERTGGSVSTLTIQRTQQEDSAVYLCASSSDRGQNIQYFGAGTRLSVL.

The J gene is TRBJ2-3, the V gene TRBV11-2; D unclear. The CDR3 totals 16 residues. Trimming removed 0 bases from V and 2 bases from J, with 12 bases in between. CDR1 is SGHAT and CDR2 is FQNNGV in the germline V gene. The CDR3 DNA sequence: TGTGCCAGCAGCTTAGATTTACGAGGTTTCACAGATACGCAGTATTTT. Translation gives CASSLDLRGFTDTQYF.

This clonotype was found a few times. J is TRBJ2-5 and V is TRBV5-1; maybe TRBD2 (6 bases). CDR1 and CDR2 (germline): SGHRS, YFSETQ. The CDR3 extends over 16 amino acids. Trimming stripped 0 bases from V and 4 bases from J, with 16 bases between. This CDR3 is CASSLAGDAVLETQYF. The CDR3, as DNA: TGCGCCAGCAGCTTGGCGGGAGATGCGGTGCTAGAGACCCAGTACTTC. Variable domain in full (rest from reference TRBV5-1 and TRBJ2-5): KAGVTQTPRYLIKTRGQQVTLSCSPISGHRSVSWYQQTPGQGLQFLFEYFSETQRNKGNFPGRFSGRQFSNSRSEMNVSTLELGDSALYLCASSLAGDAVLETQYFGPGTRLLVL.

This clonotype has a handful of counts. The V gene is TRBV7-2, the J gene TRBJ2-1; 8 positions agree with TRBD2. The CDR3 length is 14 residues. The germline CDR1 and CDR2 sequences are SGHTA and FQGNSA. The J segment lost 8 bases and the V segment lost 3 bases, leaving 6 bases of the junction unmatched. The CDR3 protein is CASSFSGIGHEQFF. The CDR3 DNA reads TGTGCCAGCAGCTTTAGCGGGATCGGACATGAGCAGTTCTTC.

This clonotype came up many times. The chain couples TRBV7-9 to TRBJ1-1; D is uncertain. The CDR3 is 15 amino acids. The V gene lost 2 bases and the J gene lost 1 base, with 11 bases spanning the gap. Per germline, CDR1 SEHNR and CDR2 FQNEAQ (reference sequence). Here the CDR3 reads CASSLTGVGNTEAFF. CDR3 DNA sequence: TGTGCCAGCAGCTTAACTGGGGTTGGGAACACTGAAGCTTTCTTT.